This TCR beta chain was captured in a study of blood T cell repertoires in COVID-19. In the authors' workflow: Estimation of nucleated cell counts was performed using reference gene primer amplification. The assay was immunoSEQ multiplex PCR, and TCRdb's table has in-frame clones only and misses some. V, J and clone size are those of that table, while D and trimming were read from the DNA. The table lists 270,000 or so clones, roughly 90% of them singletons, with 2.5% to 3% in the top ten. Trimming stripped 0 bases from V and 2 bases from J, with 11 bases between. The V gene's germline CDR1 is LGHNA and CDR2 YNFKEQ. The CDR3 has 15 amino acids. Participants were aged roughly 18 to 90 years from approximately 25 US areas. Participants were placed into cohorts based on the clinical history they reported. This clone has only a few counts.

The clonotype comes from a man aged 40-49 years who had been exposed to COVID-19. The sequencing sample was made of PBMCs or T cells enriched from blood (not recorded which). The J gene is TRBJ2-7, the V gene TRBV4-2; D not certain. The CDR3, as DNA: TGTGCCAGCAGCCAAGATCCCCAGTCCACCTACGAGCAGTACTTC. As protein: CASSQDPQSTYEQYF.